This TCR beta chain was documented in a study of cytomegalovirus exposure and HLA in healthy donors. Broader study findings: With DRB1 most and HLA-C fewest, TCR association rates differed between HLA loci in a later analysis. One variant, a missense change in DCLRE1C, was linked in a later analysis to TCR beta V- and J-gene trimming.

Researchers ran the PCR with 60 Vbeta and 13 Jbeta primers. Methods used by the authors: Counted up in a later analysis, unique TCR beta chains came to 65 million to 100 million, with 9.5 million to 13 million shared. Only in-frame clones appear in the TCRdb table, and some are missing; sequencing was by immunoSEQ multiplex PCR. V and J calls and clone size are as listed in that table; D and trimming were resolved from the DNA. The table lists 100,000 to 150,000 clones, roughly 18% of them singletons. Trimming removed 6 bases from V and 0 bases from J; junction bases left unmatched: 12. Germline loops: CDR1 MGHRA, CDR2 YSYEKL. The CDR3 length is 17 residues. About this clone itself: Its cognate antigen is unknown.

The rearrangement joins TRBV4-1 to TRBJ2-3; 7 bases match TRBD1. Source material: PBMCs. The TCR originated in a female donor in good health and CMV-seropositive. The CDR3, as DNA: TGCGCCAGCAGGAATGGGAAGGGGGCTGCTAGCACAGATACGCAGTATTTT. Its translation: CASRNGKGAASTDTQYF.